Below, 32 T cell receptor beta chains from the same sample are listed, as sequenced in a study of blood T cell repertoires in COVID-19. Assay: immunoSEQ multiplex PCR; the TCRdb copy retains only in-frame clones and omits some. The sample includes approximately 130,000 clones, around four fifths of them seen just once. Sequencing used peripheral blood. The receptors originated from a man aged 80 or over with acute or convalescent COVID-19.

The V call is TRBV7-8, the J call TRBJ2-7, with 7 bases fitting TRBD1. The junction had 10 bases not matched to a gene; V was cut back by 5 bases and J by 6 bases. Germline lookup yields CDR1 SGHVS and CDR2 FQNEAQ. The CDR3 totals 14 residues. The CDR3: CASSRTPPGGEQYF. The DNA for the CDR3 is TGTGCCAGCAGCCGCACTCCCCCAGGGGGCGAGCAGTACTTC.

The CDR3: CASRDSRKETQYF. CDR3 nucleotides: TGTGCCAGCCGGGACTCCCGGAAAGAGACCCAGTACTTC. V is TRBV4-2 and J is TRBJ2-5; D may be TRBD2 (6 bases). V lost 8 bases and J 3 bases, leaving 13 bases between the germline ends. Per the germline V gene, CDR1 is LGHNA and CDR2 is YNFKEQ. CDR3 size: 13 residues.

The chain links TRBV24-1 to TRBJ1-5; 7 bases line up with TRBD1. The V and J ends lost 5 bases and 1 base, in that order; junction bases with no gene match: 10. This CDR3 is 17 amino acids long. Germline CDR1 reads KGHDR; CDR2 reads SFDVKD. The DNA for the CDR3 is TGTGCCACCAGTGCCCCCAGACAGGGCGTGAGCAATCAGCCCCAGCATTTT. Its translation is CATSAPRQGVSNQPQHF.

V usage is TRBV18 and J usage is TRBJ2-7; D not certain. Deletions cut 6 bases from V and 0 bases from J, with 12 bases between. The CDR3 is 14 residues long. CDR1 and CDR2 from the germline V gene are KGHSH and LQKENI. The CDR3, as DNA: TGTGCCAGCTCCTTGAACAGACCCTCCTACGAGCAGTACTTC. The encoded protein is CASSLNRPSYEQYF.

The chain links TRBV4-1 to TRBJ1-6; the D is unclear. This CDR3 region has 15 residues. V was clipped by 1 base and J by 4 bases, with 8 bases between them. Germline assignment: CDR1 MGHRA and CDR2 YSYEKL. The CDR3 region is CASSQVDTYNSPLHF. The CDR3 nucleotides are TGCGCCAGCAGCCAAGTCGACACTTATAATTCACCCCTCCACTTT.

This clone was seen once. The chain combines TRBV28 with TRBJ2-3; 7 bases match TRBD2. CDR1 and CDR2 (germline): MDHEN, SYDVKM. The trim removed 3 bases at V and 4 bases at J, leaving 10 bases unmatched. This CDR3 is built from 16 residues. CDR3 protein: CASSFVPGGIADTQYF. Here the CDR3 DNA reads TGTGCCAGCAGTTTTGTCCCGGGGGGTATTGCAGATACGCAGTATTTT.

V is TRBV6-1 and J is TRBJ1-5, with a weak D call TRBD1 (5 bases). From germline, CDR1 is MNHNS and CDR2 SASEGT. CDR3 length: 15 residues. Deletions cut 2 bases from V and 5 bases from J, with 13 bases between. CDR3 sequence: CASSEPQGPHQPQHF. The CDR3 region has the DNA TGTGCCAGCAGTGAACCTCAGGGCCCGCATCAGCCCCAGCATTTT.

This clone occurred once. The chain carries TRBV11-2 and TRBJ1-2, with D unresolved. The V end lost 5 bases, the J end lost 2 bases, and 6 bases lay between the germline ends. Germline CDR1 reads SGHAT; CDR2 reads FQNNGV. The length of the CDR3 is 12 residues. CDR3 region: CASSIQNYGYTF. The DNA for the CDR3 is TGTGCCAGCAGCATACAGAACTATGGCTACACCTTC.

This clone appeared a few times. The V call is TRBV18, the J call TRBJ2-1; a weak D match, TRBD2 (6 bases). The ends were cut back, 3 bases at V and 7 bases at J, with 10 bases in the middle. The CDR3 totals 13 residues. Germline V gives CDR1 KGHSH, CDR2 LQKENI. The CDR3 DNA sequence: TGTGCCAGCTCACCGGGACTCGAGAATGAGCAGTTCTTC. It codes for CASSPGLENEQFF.

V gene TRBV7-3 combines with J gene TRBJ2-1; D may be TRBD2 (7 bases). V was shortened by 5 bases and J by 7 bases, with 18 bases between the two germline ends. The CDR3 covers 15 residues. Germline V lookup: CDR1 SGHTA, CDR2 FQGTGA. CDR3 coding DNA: TGTGCCAGCAGCCGTTCGGGGGGCGCATCGAATGAGCAGTTCTTC. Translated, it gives CASSRSGGASNEQFF.

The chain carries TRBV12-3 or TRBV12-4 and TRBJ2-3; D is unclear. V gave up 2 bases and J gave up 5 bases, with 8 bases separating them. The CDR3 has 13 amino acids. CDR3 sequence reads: CASSLTVRDTQYF. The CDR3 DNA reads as TGTGCCAGCAGTTTAACAGTCAGAGATACGCAGTATTTT.

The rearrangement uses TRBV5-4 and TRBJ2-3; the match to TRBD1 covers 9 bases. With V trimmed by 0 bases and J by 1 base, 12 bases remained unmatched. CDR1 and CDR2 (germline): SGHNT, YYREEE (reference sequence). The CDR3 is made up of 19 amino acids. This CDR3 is CASSLDRGLLDPRTDTQYF. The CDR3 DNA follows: TGTGCCAGCAGCTTGGACAGGGGGCTTCTAGACCCCCGCACAGATACGCAGTATTTT.

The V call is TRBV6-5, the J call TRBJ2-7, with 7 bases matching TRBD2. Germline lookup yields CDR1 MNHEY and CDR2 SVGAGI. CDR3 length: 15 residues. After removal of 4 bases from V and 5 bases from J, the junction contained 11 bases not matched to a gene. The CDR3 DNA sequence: TGTGCCAGCAGTTCTAGAGGACTAGTCTTCCACGAGCAGTACTTC. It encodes CASSSRGLVFHEQYF.

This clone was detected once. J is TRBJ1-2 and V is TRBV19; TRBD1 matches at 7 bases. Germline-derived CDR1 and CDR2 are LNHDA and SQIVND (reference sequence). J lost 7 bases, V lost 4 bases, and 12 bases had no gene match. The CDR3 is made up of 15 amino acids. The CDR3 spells CASSTSRRAGGGYTF. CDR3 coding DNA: TGTGCCAGTAGTACCTCAAGGCGAGCAGGGGGTGGCTACACCTTC.

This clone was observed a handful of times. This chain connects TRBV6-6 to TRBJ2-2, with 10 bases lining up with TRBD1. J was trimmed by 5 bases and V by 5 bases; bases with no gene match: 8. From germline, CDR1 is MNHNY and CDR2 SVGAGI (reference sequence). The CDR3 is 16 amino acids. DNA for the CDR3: TGTGCCAGCAGTCCCCCGGGACAGGGGAGAACCGGGGAGCTGTTTTTT. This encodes CASSPPGQGRTGELFF.

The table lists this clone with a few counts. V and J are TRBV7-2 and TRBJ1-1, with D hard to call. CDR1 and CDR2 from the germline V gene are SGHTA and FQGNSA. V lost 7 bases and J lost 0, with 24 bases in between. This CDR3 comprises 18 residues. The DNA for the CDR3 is TGTGCCAGCACGCGTGGAGGGATCCCCACTTCGGTGAACACTGAAGCTTTCTTT. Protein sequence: CASTRGGIPTSVNTEAFF. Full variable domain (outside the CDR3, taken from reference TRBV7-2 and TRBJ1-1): GAGVSQSPSNKVTEKGKDVELRCDPISGHTALYWYRQSLGQGLEFLIYFQGNSAPDKSGLPSDRFSAERTGGSVSTLTIQRTQQEDSAVYLCASTRGGIPTSVNTEAFFGQGTRLTVV.

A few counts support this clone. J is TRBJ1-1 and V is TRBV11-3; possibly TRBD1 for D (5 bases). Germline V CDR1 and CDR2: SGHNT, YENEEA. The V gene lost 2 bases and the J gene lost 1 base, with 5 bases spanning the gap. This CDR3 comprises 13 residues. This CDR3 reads CASSLRGNTEAFF. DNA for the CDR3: TGTGCCAGCAGCTTAAGGGGGAACACTGAAGCTTTCTTT.

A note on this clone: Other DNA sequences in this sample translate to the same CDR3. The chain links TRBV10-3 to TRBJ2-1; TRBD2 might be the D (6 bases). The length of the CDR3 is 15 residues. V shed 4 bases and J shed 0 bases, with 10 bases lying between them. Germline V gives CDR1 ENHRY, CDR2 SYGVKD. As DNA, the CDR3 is TGTGCCATCAGTGTTGGGGGGAGCTCCTACAATGAGCAGTTCTTC. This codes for CAISVGGSSYNEQFF.

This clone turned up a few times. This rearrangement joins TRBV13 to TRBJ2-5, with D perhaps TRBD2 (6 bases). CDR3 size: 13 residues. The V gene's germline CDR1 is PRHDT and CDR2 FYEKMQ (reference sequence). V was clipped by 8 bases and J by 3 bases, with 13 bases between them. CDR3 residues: CASSGDGEETQYF. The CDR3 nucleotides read TGTGCCAGCTCGGGGGACGGAGAAGAGACCCAGTACTTC.

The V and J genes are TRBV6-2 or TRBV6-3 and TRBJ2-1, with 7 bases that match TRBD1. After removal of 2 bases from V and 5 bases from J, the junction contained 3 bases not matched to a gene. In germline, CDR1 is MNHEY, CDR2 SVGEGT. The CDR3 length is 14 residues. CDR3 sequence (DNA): TGTGCCAGCAGTTACGGGACAGCAAACAATGAGCAGTTCTTC. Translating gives CASSYGTANNEQFF.

This CDR3 reads CASTLDRNTEAFF. DNA of the CDR3: TGTGCCAGTACCCTCGACAGGAACACTGAAGCTTTCTTT. The chain joins TRBV19 to TRBJ1-1, with D possibly TRBD1 on 5 matching bases. CDR3 size: 13 residues. Germline values: CDR1 LNHDA, CDR2 SQIVND (reference sequence). Trimming left V 7 bases short and J 1 base short, with 10 bases between.

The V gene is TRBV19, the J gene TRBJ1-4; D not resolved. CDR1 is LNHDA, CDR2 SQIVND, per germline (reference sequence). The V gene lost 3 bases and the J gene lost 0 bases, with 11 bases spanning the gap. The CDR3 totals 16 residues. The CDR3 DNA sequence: TGTGCCAGTAGTATGGGTCAGACAACAACTAATGAAAAACTGTTTTTT. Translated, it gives CASSMGQTTTNEKLFF.

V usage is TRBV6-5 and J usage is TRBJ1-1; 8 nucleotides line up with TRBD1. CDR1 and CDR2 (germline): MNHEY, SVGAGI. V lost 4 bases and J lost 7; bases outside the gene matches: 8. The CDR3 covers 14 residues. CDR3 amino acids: CASSFDRGSSEAFF. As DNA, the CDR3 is TGTGCCAGCAGTTTTGACAGGGGCAGCAGTGAAGCTTTCTTT.

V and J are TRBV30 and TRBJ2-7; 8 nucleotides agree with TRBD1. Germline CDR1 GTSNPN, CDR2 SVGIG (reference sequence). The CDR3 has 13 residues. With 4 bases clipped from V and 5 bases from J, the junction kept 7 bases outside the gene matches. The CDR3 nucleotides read TGTGCCTGGACCGGGACAGGTAGCGACGAGCAGTACTTC. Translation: CAWTGTGSDEQYF.

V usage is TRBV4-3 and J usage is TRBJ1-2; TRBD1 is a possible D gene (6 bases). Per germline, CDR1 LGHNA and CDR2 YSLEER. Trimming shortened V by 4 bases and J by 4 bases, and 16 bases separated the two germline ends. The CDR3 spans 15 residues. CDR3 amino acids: CASSPTGGQSYGYTF. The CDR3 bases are TGCGCCAGCAGCCCCACGGGGGGGCAGAGCTATGGCTACACCTTC.

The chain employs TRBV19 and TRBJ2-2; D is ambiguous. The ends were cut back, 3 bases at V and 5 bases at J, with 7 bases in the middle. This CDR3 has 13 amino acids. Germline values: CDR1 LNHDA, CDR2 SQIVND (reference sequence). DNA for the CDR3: TGTGCCAGTAGTATTGGCGGTACCGGGGAGCTGTTTTTT. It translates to CASSIGGTGELFF.

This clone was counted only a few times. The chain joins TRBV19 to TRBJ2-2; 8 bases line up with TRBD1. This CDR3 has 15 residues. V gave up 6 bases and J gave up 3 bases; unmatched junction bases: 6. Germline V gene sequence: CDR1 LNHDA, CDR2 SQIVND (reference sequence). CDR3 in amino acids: CASRTDRVDTGELFF. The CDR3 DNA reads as TGTGCCAGTAGAACGGACAGGGTCGACACCGGGGAGCTGTTTTTT.

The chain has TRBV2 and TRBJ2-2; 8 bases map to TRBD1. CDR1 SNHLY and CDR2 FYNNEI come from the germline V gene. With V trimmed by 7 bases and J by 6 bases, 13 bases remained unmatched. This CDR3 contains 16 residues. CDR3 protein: CASTPDRARSAGELFF. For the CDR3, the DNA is TGTGCCAGCACCCCGGACAGGGCCCGCAGTGCCGGGGAGCTGTTTTTT.

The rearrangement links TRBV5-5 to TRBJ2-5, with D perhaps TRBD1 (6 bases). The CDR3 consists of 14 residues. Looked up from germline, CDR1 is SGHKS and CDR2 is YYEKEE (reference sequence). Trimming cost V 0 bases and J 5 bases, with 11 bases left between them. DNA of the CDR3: TGTGCCAGCAGCTTGGGGGGGCTCGGGGAGACCCAGTACTTC. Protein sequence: CASSLGGLGETQYF.

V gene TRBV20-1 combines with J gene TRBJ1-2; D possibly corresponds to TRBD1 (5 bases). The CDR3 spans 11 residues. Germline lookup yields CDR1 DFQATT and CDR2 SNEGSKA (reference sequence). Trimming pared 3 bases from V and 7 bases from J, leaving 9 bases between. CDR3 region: CSASGQGGYTF. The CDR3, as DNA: TGCAGTGCTAGTGGGCAGGGTGGCTACACCTTC.

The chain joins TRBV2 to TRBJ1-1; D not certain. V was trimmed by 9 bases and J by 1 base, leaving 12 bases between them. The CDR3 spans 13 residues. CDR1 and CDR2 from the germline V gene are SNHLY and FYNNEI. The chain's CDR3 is CARPHSRNTEAFF. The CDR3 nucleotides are TGTGCCAGACCCCATAGCCGGAACACTGAAGCTTTCTTT. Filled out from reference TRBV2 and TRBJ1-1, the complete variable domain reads EPEVTQTPSHQVTQMGQEVILRCVPISNHLYFYWYRQILGQKVEFLVSFYNNEISEKSEIFDDQFSVERPDGSNFTLKIRSTKLEDSAMYFCARPHSRNTEAFFGQGTRLTVV.

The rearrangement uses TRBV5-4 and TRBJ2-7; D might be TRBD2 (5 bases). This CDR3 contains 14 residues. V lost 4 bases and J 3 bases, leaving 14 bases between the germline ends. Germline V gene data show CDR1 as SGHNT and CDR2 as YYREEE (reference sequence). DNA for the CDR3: TGTGCCAGCAGCCCCCGACGAGAGGGCTACGAGCAGTACTTC. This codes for CASSPRREGYEQYF.